This T cell receptor beta chain was captured by sequencing in a study of T cell responses to AZD1222 COVID-19 vaccine. Method: immunoSEQ multiplex PCR; TCRdb's copy keeps in-frame clones and lacks some. The data show about 130,000 clones, more than 75% seen once. Germline V gives CDR1 SQVTM, CDR2 ANQGSEA. The CDR3 length is 14 residues. The junction had 7 bases not matched to a gene; V was cut back by 6 bases and J by 2 bases. This chain joins TRBV29-1 and TRBJ1-5, with 7 bases aligning to TRBD1. This sequence originates from an adult in good health. The source was peripheral blood, collected on day 0 of AZD1222 vaccination. CDR3 bases: TGCAGCGTCCAAGACCAGGGGGGCAATCAGCCCCAGCATTTT. It is translated as CSVQDQGGNQPQHF.